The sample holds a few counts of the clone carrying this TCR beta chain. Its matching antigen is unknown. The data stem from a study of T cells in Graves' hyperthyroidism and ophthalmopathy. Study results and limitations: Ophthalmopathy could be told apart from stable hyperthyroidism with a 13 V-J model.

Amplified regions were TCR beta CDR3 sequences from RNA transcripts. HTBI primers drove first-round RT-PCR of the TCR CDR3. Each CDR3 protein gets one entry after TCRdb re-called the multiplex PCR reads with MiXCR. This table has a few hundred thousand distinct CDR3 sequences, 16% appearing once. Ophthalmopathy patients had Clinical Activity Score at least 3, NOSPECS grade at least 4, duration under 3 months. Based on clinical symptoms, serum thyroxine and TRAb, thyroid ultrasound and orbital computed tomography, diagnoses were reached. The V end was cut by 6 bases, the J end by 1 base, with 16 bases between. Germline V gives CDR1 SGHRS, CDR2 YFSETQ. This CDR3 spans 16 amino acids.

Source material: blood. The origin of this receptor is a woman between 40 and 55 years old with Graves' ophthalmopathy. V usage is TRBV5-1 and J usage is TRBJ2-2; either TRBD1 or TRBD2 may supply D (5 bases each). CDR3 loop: CASIQGEVMNTGELFF. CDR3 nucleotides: TGCGCCAGCATTCAGGGAGAGGTCATGAACACCGGGGAGCTGTTTTTT. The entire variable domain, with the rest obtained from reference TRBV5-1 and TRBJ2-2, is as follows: KAGVTQTPRYLIKTRGQQVTLSCSPISGHRSVSWYQQTPGQGLQFLFEYFSETQRNKGNFPGRFSGRQFSNSRSEMNVSTLELGDSALYLCASIQGEVMNTGELFFGEGSRLTVL.